This TCR beta chain derives from a study of OX40 agonist ivuxolimab in advanced cancers. Points from the study as a whole: Expanded clones were, on average, more numerous in CD8+ T cells than in CD4+.

Concerning this clone: Its antigen is unidentified.

Here immunoSEQ multiplex PCR was the method, and the copy in TCRdb shows in-frame clones only, minus some. The sample carries about 64,000 clones, less than 95% recorded once. This CDR3 is built from 13 residues. The V gene lost 0 bases and the J gene lost 4 bases, with 6 bases spanning the gap. In germline, CDR1 is KGHSH, CDR2 LQKENI. J is TRBJ1-2 and V is TRBV18, with D unresolved. This clonotype originated in an adult with an advanced solid tumor such as melanoma, head and neck, liver or kidney cancer. Material: CD4+ or CD8+ T cells sorted from blood, obtained in a trial of the OX40 agonist ivuxolimab. The CDR3 reads CASSPPAAYGYTF. The CDR3 DNA reads as TGTGCCAGCTCACCACCGGCAGCCTATGGCTACACCTTC.